These 4 T cell receptor beta chains share one sample of origin, sequenced in a study of T cell repertoires in cytomegalovirus infection. TCRdb itself ran the reads through MiXCR, one entry per CDR3 protein. The top ten hold more than 20% of the sample, which has 500,000 or so distinct CDR3 sequences, 16% seen once. Input material: CD8+ T cells from PBMCs. The receptors come from a human donor in good health (CMV status not recorded). Some clones in this sample may be carry-over from other donors' samples.

This clonotype was recorded at least ten times. This chain uses TRBV5-4 with TRBJ2-3; 13 bases are shared with TRBD2. CDR1 and CDR2 (germline): SGHNT, YYREEE (reference sequence). This CDR3 is built from 17 residues. The V segment lost 0 bases and the J segment 5 bases; nucleotides outside the gene matches: 6. In DNA, the CDR3 is TGTGCCAGCAGCTTGGCCACTAGCGGGAGGGTAGGAGATACGCAGTATTTT. It is translated as CASSLATSGRVGDTQYF.

The genes are TRBV27 and TRBJ1-2; unclear D gene. V was clipped by 3 bases and J by 5 bases, with 13 bases between them. This CDR3 is built from 14 residues. From germline, CDR1 is MNHEY and CDR2 SMNVEV (reference sequence). Written as DNA, the CDR3 is TGTGCCAGCAGTTTTGGTATATCTCAATATGGCTACACCTTC. This gives the protein CASSFGISQYGYTF.

This clonotype was counted between two and nine times. The chain joins TRBV5-1 to TRBJ2-2; D gene ambiguous. This CDR3 is built from 16 residues. V lost 2 bases to trimming and J lost 1 base, with 12 bases between them. Germline V lookup: CDR1 SGHRS, CDR2 YFSETQ. The DNA of the CDR3 is TGCGCCAGCAGCTTAAGGCCCGCCCTGAACACCGGGGAGCTGTTTTTT. Translation: CASSLRPALNTGELFF.

This clonotype has a count of ten or more. The chain joins TRBV5-6 to TRBJ2-3, with 16 bases aligning to TRBD2. The germline CDR1 and CDR2 sequences are SGHDT and YYEEEE. This CDR3 is 18 amino acids long. Unmatched junction bases numbered 3, after V lost 2 bases and J lost 0 bases. The CDR3 DNA reads TGTGCCAGCAGCTTCGGGACTAGCGGGAGGGCCAGCACAGATACGCAGTATTTT. Protein: CASSFGTSGRASTDTQYF.